The entry below describes one T cell receptor (beta chain). Its antigen is currently unknown. Its ends do not fully match the called genes, so a read error is possible. TCRdb keeps only in-frame clones here, not all; method: immunoSEQ multiplex PCR. This sample yields 2,500 to 3,500 clones, of which 60% to 80% are seen a single time; about 15% belongs to the top ten. These data belong to a study of T cells and Merkel cell carcinoma outcomes. Study-level results: Repertoire plus T-cell density reportedly predicted Merkel cell carcinoma outcomes.

This CDR3 is built from 14 residues. Germline lookup yields CDR1 SGHAT and CDR2 FQNNGV. The sample comprised tumor tissue from Merkel cell carcinoma. The chain links TRBV11-2 to TRBJ2-3, with no clear D. This receptor was obtained from a human donor with Merkel cell carcinoma. The CDR3 DNA sequence: TGTACCAGCAGCTTAGATTATTCAGTTCATACGCAGTATTTT. This translates into CTSSLDYSVHTQYF. The entire variable domain, with the rest obtained from reference TRBV11-2 and TRBJ2-3, is as follows: EAGVAQSPRYKIIEKRQSVAFWCNPISGHATLYWYQQILGQGPKLLIQFQNNGVVDDSQLPKDRFSAERLKGVDSTLKIQPAKLEDSAVYLCTSSLDYSVHTQYFGPGTRLTVL.